The present T cell receptor (beta chain) was sequenced within a study of blood T cell repertoires in COVID-19. About the research overall: In each case, the material was cDNA or gDNA derived from T cells, B-cell-depleted T cells, or PBMCs.

Germline CDR1 is LNHDA and CDR2 is SQIVND (reference sequence). V lost 5 bases to trimming and J lost 1 base, with 14 bases between them. The CDR3 spans 16 residues. Profiled with immunoSEQ multiplex PCR; TCRdb holds only in-frame clones, not every one. The table records approximately 350,000 clones, about four fifths of them present only once. The chain uses TRBV19 and TRBJ2-2; no reliable D call. The receptor's source is a man aged 30-40 years with active or convalescent COVID-19. The sample taken for sequencing was peripheral blood. The CDR3 region is CASSPPSGWNTGELFF. As DNA, the CDR3 is TGTGCCAGTAGTCCCCCGTCCGGGTGGAACACCGGGGAGCTGTTTTTT.